What follows are 13 T cell receptor beta chains derived from one specimen sequenced in a study of graft-versus-host responses after intestinal transplantation. Their antigens remain unidentified. Profiling relied on immunoSEQ multiplex PCR, and the TCRdb table lists in-frame clones only, not all of them. Of 65,000 to 90,000 clones in the sample, 85% to 95% are singletons; the top ten hold roughly 0.39%. The sequences come from unstimulated CD8+ T cells sorted from spleen or lymph node cells, collected before transplant. The origin of the receptors is a human donor who was the organ donor for an intestinal transplant.

This chain joins TRBV7-9 and TRBJ2-2; D is uncertain. Germline V CDR1 and CDR2: SEHNR, FQNEAQ (reference sequence). CDR3 size: 14 residues. Trimming took 5 bases from V and 0 from J, leaving 7 bases between them. CDR3 sequence reads: CASSLEANTGELFF. CDR3 DNA: TGTGCCAGCAGCCTCGAGGCGAACACCGGGGAGCTGTTTTTT.

The chain links TRBV4-2 to TRBJ2-3; D is ambiguous. Between the trimmed V and J ends, which lost 4 bases and 7 bases, there was a span of 9 bases. The CDR3 runs to 12 residues. Germline V gives CDR1 LGHNA, CDR2 YNFKEQ. The DNA for the CDR3 is TGTGCCAGCAGCCTTCAATCCAATACGCAGTATTTT. Its translation: CASSLQSNTQYF.

The chain combines TRBV7-9 with TRBJ2-2; no clear D. CDR1 and CDR2 (germline): SEHNR, FQNEAQ (reference sequence). V lost 3 bases to trimming and J lost 5 bases, with 4 bases between them. The CDR3 is 12 residues long. CDR3 in amino acids: CASSFVTGELFF. The CDR3 region has the DNA TGTGCCAGCAGCTTTGTAACCGGGGAGCTGTTTTTT.

The chain links TRBV6-1 to TRBJ2-7; TRBD2 is a possible D gene (6 bases). This CDR3 has 17 amino acids. Germline V gene sequence: CDR1 MNHNS, CDR2 SASEGT. Trimming left V 0 bases short and J 2 bases short, with 17 bases between. CDR3 sequence: CASSEARGGAAAYEQYF. The DNA for the CDR3 is TGTGCCAGCAGTGAAGCGCGGGGCGGGGCTGCGGCCTACGAGCAGTACTTC.

The rearrangement links TRBV5-1 to TRBJ2-5; D is possibly TRBD2 (7 bases). CDR3 length: 15 residues. Germline V lookup: CDR1 SGHRS, CDR2 YFSETQ. Trimming took off 1 base at V and 4 bases at J, with 14 bases between the two ends. CDR3 loop: CASSLRTGRGETQYF. The DNA for the CDR3 is TGCGCCAGCAGCTTGAGAACAGGGAGGGGAGAGACCCAGTACTTC.

This sequence joins TRBV11-2 and TRBJ2-7; 9 positions agree with TRBD2. CDR3 size: 15 residues. V was clipped by 5 bases and J by 2 bases; unmatched bases: 7. Germline-derived CDR1 and CDR2 are SGHAT and FQNNGV. This CDR3 is CASSQTSGLTYEQYF. CDR3 coding DNA: TGTGCCAGCAGCCAGACTAGCGGACTAACCTACGAGCAGTACTTC.

V gene TRBV29-1 combines with J gene TRBJ1-2; no reliable D call. Trimming took off 3 bases at V and 7 bases at J, with 9 bases between the two ends. This CDR3 is 11 amino acids long. The germline CDR1 and CDR2 sequences are SQVTM and ANQGSEA. CDR3 DNA sequence: TGCAGCGTTGATTCGGTTTTTGGCTACACCTTC. Translating gives CSVDSVFGYTF. The complete variable domain, with remaining parts taken from reference TRBV29-1 and TRBJ1-2, reads SAVISQKPSRDICQRGTSLTIQCQVDSQVTMMFWYRQQPGQSLTLIATANQGSEATYESGFVIDKFPISRPNLTFSTLTVSNMSPEDSSIYLCSVDSVFGYTFGSGTRLTVV.

V gene TRBV11-2 combines with J gene TRBJ2-7; no reliable D call. Trimming removed 5 bases from V and 5 bases from J, with 10 bases in between. CDR3 length: 12 residues. Germline CDR1 is SGHAT and CDR2 is FQNNGV. The CDR3 sequence: CASSPPPDEQYF. The CDR3 DNA follows: TGTGCCAGCAGCCCCCCTCCTGACGAGCAGTACTTC.

The chain links TRBV4-3 to TRBJ2-3; no clear D gene. CDR3 length: 17 amino acids. Germline-derived CDR1 and CDR2 are LGHNA and YSLEER. V dropped 3 bases and J dropped 2 bases, with 18 bases sitting between them. The DNA for the CDR3 is TGCGCCAGCAGCCACGCCTCTTCTCGGGTTCCCACAGATACGCAGTATTTT. Residues: CASSHASSRVPTDTQYF.

The V call is TRBV19, the J call TRBJ1-1, with unresolved D. This CDR3 comprises 11 residues. CDR1 and CDR2 from the germline V gene are LNHDA and SQIVND (reference sequence). V was trimmed by 7 bases and J by 7 bases, leaving 10 bases between them. The CDR3 DNA sequence: TGTGCCAGTAATTCCCAGATTGAAGCTTTCTTT. As protein: CASNSQIEAFF. Supplemented by reference TRBV19 and TRBJ1-1, the full variable domain reads DGGITQSPKYLFRKEGQNVTLSCEQNLNHDAMYWYRQDPGQGLRLIYYSQIVNDFQKGDIAEGYSVSREKKESFPLTVTSAQKNPTAFYLCASNSQIEAFFGQGTRLTVV.

This sequence joins TRBV4-1 and TRBJ2-3; 12 bases match TRBD2. The CDR3 loop spans 16 amino acids. CDR1 is MGHRA, CDR2 YSYEKL, per germline. The ends lost 4 bases at V and 5 bases at J; junction bases unmatched: 7. The CDR3 sequence is CASSPPRLAGEDTQYF. CDR3 bases: TGCGCCAGCAGCCCCCCCCGACTAGCGGGGGAAGATACGCAGTATTTT.

The chain employs TRBV7-9 and TRBJ1-2; TRBD1 aligns across 9 bases. The germline V gene encodes CDR1 SEHNR and CDR2 FQNEAQ (reference sequence). The CDR3 spans 15 residues. Trimming cost V 5 bases and J 5 bases; bases outside gene matches: 9. The CDR3: CASSPMDRGFYGYTF. CDR3 sequence (DNA): TGTGCCAGCAGCCCGATGGACAGGGGCTTTTATGGCTACACCTTC.

J is TRBJ2-3 and V is TRBV5-5, with D maybe TRBD2 (7 bases). Germline CDR1 and CDR2: SGHKS and YYEKEE (reference sequence). This CDR3 spans 15 amino acids. V was pared by 3 bases and J by 2 bases, with 13 bases between. CDR3 protein: CASSWAGAPTDTQYF. The CDR3 coding sequence is TGTGCCAGCAGCTGGGCGGGGGCACCCACAGATACGCAGTATTTT.